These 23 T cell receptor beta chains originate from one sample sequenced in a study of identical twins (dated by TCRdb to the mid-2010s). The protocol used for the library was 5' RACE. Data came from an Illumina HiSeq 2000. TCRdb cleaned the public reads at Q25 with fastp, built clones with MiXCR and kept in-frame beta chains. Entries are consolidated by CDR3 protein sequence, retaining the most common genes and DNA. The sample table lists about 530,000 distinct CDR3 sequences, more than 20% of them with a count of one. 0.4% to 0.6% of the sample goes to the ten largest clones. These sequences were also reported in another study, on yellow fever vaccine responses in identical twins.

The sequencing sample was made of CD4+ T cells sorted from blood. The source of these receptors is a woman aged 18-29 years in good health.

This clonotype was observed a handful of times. The CDR3 DNA follows: TGTGCCAGCAGCCCGAAGATGGTCAGTACGTCCTCGCCCTACAATGAGCAGTTCTTC. This translates into CASSPKMVSTSSPYNEQFF. The rearrangement uses TRBV3-1 and TRBJ2-1; no firm D call. Germline CDR1 is LGHDT and CDR2 is YNNKEL (reference sequence). The CDR3 runs to 19 residues. The germline V and J ends were trimmed by 4 bases and 2 bases, with 24 bases remaining between them.

CDR3 coding DNA: TGTGCCAGCAGAAATCCTCTGACTAGCAGGGGCACAGATACGCAGTATTTT. This encodes CASRNPLTSRGTDTQYF. The chain couples TRBV12-3 or TRBV12-4 to TRBJ2-3; 7 bases line up with TRBD2. The CDR3 is made up of 17 amino acids. With V trimmed by 6 bases and J by 1 base, 13 bases remained unmatched.

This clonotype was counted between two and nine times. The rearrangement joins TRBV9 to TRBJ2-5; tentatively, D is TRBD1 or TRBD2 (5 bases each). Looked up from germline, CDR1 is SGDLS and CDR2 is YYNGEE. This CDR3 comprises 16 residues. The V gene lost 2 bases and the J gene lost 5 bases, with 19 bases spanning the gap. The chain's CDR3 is CASSVSSPKGTETQYF. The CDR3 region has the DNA TGTGCCAGCAGCGTCTCCAGTCCGAAGGGGACGGAGACCCAGTACTTC.

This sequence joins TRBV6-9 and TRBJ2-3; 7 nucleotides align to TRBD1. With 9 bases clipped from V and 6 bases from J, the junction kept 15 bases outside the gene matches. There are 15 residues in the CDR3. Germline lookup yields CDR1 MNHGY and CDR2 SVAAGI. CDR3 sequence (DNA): TGTGCCAGGACGGCTTTTGGGACAGAGGGGGATACGCAGTATTTT. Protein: CARTAFGTEGDTQYF.

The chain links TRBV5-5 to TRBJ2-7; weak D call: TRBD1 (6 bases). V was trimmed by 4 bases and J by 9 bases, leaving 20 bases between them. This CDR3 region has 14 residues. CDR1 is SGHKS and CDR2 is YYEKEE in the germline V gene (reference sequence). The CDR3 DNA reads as TGTGCCAGCAGCCCGGAGGACAGTCCGGTGAGGCAGTACTTC. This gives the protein CASSPEDSPVRQYF.

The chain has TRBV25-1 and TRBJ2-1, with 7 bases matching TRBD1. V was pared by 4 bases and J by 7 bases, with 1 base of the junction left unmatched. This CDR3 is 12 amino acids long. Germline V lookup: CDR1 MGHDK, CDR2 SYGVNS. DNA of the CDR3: TGTGCCAGCAGTGCACAGGGGAATGAGCAGTTCTTC. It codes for CASSAQGNEQFF. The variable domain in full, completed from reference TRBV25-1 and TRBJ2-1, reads EADIYQTPRYLVIGTGKKITLECSQTMGHDKMYWYQQDPGMELHLIHYSYGVNSTEKGDLSSESTVSRIRTEHFPLTLESARPSHTSQYLCASSAQGNEQFFGPGTRLTVL.

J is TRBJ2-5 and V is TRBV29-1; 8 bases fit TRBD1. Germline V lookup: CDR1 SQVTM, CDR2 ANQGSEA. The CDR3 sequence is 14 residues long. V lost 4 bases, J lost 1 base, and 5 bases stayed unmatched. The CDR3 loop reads CSVAPQGAQETQYF. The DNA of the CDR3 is TGCAGCGTTGCACCTCAGGGGGCCCAAGAGACCCAGTACTTC.

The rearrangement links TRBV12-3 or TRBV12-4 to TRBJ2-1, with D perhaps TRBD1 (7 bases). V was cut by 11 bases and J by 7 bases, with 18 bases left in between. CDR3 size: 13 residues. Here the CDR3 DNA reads TGTGCCCATGAGGAGGGGGCGCGAAATGAGCAGTTCTTC. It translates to CAHEEGARNEQFF.

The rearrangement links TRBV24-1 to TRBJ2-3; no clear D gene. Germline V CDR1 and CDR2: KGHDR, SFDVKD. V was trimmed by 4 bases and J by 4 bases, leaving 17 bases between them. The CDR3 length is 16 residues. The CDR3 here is CATSDPVPGTADTQYF. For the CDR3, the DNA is TGTGCCACCAGTGACCCCGTGCCGGGCACAGCAGATACGCAGTATTTT.

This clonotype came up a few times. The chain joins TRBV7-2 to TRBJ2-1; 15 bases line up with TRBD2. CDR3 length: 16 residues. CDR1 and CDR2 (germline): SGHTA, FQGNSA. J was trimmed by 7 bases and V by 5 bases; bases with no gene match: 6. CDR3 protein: CASSLMGLAGGNEQFF. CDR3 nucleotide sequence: TGTGCCAGCAGCCTAATGGGACTAGCGGGAGGTAATGAGCAGTTCTTC.

CDR3 in amino acids: CASSPGIRNQPQHF. For the CDR3, the DNA is TGTGCCAGCTCTCCGGGGATTCGCAATCAGCCCCAGCATTTT. The V call is TRBV12-3 or TRBV12-4, the J call TRBJ1-5; no firm D call. The CDR3 spans 14 residues. V lost 8 bases to trimming and J lost 2 bases, with 13 bases between them.

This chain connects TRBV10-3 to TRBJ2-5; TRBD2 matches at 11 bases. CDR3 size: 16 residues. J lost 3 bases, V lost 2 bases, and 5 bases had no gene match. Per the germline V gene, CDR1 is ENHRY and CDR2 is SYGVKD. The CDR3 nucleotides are TGTGCCATCAGTGAGGGGGAGACTAGCGGGGAAGAGACCCAGTACTTC. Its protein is CAISEGETSGEETQYF.

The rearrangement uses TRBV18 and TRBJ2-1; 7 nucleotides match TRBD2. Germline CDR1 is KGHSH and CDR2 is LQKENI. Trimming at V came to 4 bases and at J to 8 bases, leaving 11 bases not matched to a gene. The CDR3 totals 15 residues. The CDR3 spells CASSQGRAVDHEQFF. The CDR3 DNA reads TGTGCCAGCTCACAAGGGAGGGCCGTGGATCATGAGCAGTTCTTC. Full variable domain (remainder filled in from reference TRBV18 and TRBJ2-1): NAGVMQNPRHLVRRRGQEARLRCSPMKGHSHVYWYRQLPEEGLKFMVYLQKENIIDESGMPKERFSAEFPKEGPSILRIQQVVRGDSAAYFCASSQGRAVDHEQFFGPGTRLTVL.

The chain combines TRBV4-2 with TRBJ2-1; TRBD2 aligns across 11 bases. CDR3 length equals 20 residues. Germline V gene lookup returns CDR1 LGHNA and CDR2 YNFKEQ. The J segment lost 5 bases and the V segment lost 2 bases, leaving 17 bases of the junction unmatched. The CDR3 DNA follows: TGTGCCAGCAGCCAATACTCCGGAGTTAGCGGGAGGGCCGGTAACAATGAGCAGTTCTTC. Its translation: CASSQYSGVSGRAGNNEQFF.

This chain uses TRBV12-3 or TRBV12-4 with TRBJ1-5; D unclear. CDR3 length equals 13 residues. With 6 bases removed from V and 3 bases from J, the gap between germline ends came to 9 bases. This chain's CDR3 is CASSTEYNQPQHF. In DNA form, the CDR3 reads TGTGCCAGCAGCACAGAGTACAATCAGCCCCAGCATTTT.

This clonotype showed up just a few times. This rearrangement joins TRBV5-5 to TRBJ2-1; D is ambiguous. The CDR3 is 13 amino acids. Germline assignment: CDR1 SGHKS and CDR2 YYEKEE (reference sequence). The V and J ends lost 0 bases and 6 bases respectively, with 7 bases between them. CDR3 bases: TGTGCCAGCAGCTTGGTGAGGATCAATGAGCAGTTCTTC. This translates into CASSLVRINEQFF.

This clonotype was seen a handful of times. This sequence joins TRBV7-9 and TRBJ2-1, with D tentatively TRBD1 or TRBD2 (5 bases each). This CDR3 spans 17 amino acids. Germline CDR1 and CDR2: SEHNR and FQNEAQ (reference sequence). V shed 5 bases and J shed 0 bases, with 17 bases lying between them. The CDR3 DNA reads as TGTGCCAGCAGCGAGGGGTTCGAGCGGAGCTCCTACAATGAGCAGTTCTTC. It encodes CASSEGFERSSYNEQFF.

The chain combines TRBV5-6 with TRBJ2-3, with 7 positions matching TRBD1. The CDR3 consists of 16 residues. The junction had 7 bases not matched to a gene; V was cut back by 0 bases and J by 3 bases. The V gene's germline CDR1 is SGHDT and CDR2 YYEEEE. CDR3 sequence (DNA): TGTGCCAGCAGCTTGGACAGGGGAAAGAGAACAGATACGCAGTATTTT. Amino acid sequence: CASSLDRGKRTDTQYF. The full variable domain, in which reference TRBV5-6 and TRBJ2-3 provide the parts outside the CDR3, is DAGVTQSPTHLIKTRGQQVTLRCSPKSGHDTVSWYQQALGQGPQFIFQYYEEEERQRGNFPDRFSGHQFPNYSSELNVNALLLGDSALYLCASSLDRGKRTDTQYFGPGTRLTVL.

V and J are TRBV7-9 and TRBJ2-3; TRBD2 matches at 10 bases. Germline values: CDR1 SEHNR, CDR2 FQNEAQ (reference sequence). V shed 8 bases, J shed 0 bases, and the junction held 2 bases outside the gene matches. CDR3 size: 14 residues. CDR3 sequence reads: CASATSGSTDTQYF. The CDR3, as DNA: TGTGCCAGCGCGACTAGCGGGAGCACAGATACGCAGTATTTT.

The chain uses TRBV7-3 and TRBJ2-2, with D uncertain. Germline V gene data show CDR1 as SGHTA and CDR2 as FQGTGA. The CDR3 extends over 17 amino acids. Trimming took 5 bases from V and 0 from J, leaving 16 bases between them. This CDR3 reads CASSPPTTVPNTGELFF. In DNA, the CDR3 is TGTGCCAGCAGCCCTCCGACCACAGTACCGAACACCGGGGAGCTGTTTTTT. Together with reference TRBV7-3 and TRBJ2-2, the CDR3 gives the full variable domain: GAGVSQTPSNKVTEKGKYVELRCDPISGHTALYWYRQSLGQGPEFLIYFQGTGAADDSGLPNDRFFAVRPEGSVSTLKIQRTERGDSAVYLCASSPPTTVPNTGELFFGEGSRLTVL.

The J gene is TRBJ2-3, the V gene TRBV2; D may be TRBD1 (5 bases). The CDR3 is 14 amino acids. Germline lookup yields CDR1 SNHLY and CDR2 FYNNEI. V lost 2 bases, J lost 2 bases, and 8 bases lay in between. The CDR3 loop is CASSEQGTTDTQYF. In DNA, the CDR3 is TGTGCCAGCAGTGAACAGGGTACCACAGATACGCAGTATTTT. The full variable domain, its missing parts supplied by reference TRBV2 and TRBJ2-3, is EPEVTQTPSHQVTQMGQEVILRCVPISNHLYFYWYRQILGQKVEFLVSFYNNEISEKSEIFDDQFSVERPDGSNFTLKIRSTKLEDSAMYFCASSEQGTTDTQYFGPGTRLTVL.

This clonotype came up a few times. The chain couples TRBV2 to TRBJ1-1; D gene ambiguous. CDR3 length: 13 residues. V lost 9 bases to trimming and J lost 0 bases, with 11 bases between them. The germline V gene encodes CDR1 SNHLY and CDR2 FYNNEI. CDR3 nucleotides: TGTGCCAGAAGAAGGGAAATGAACACTGAAGCTTTCTTT. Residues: CARRREMNTEAFF.

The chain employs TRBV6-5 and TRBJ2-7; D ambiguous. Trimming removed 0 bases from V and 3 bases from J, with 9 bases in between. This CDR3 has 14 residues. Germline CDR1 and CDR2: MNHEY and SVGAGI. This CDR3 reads CASSYSRSGYEQYF. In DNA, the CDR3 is TGTGCCAGCAGTTACTCGAGAAGTGGCTACGAGCAGTACTTC.